Listed below are T cell receptor beta chains from one sample, sequenced in a study of T-cell reconstitution after alpha-beta-depleted transplantation in children. TCRdb used MiXCR to reprocess the PCR reads, holding one entry per CDR3 protein. The table records around 500,000 distinct CDR3 sequences, about 12% of them present only once. Sequenced material: PBMCs from the stem cell graft donor, taken from the stem cell graft. These receptors were obtained from a human donor who donated a stem cell graft to a child with combined immunodeficiency. The conserved cysteine and the conserved F or W are not part of the CDR3 here.

v_call: TRBV10-3; cdr3_aa: AIGQLNQPQH
v_call: TRBV6-1; cdr3_aa: ASSIGLAGYNEQF
v_call: TRBV12-3/TRBV12-4; cdr3_aa: ASRKRGDRGETQY
v_call: TRBV7-2; cdr3_aa: ASKAGTVNTGELF
v_call: TRBV29-1; cdr3_aa: SVVSGRRGEQF
v_call: TRBV9; cdr3_aa: ASSASGAGASGANVLT
v_call: TRBV3-1; cdr3_aa: ASSQDSSGYEQY
v_call: TRBV3-1; cdr3_aa: ASSQEGGLGLRGEQY
v_call: TRBV20-1; cdr3_aa: SAYLFRGQGPGPYTDTQY
v_call: TRBV2; cdr3_aa: ASSDPGQGSNEQF
v_call: TRBV4-3; cdr3_aa: ASSPSRWIAGGNEQF
v_call: TRBV5-1; cdr3_aa: ASSLDLAGGSTDTQY
v_call: TRBV12-3/TRBV12-4; cdr3_aa: ASSLAGSGRSDTQY
v_call: TRBV5-5; cdr3_aa: ASSLEGEDEQY
v_call: TRBV6-2/TRBV6-3; cdr3_aa: ASSHRDRANEQY
v_call: TRBV2; cdr3_aa: ASSGPSGGPDTQY
v_call: TRBV7-9; cdr3_aa: ASSLGLAGEEQF
v_call: TRBV12-3/TRBV12-4; cdr3_aa: ASSVGTGVNEKLF
v_call: TRBV12-3/TRBV12-4; cdr3_aa: ASSFLGGEGGENIQY
v_call: TRBV11-3; cdr3_aa: ASRQGGKETQY
v_call: TRBV12-3/TRBV12-4; cdr3_aa: ASSFSRGVETQY
v_call: TRBV4-2; cdr3_aa: ASSQVKLAQADTQY
v_call: TRBV10-3; cdr3_aa: ATARVERNYGYT
v_call: TRBV5-1; cdr3_aa: ASSFGTDSYNEQF
v_call: TRBV28; cdr3_aa: ASSSSGRGNSPLH
v_call: TRBV10-3; cdr3_aa: AISPGQGNSNQPQH
v_call: TRBV9; cdr3_aa: ASSKLGLSTRHEQY
v_call: TRBV7-2; cdr3_aa: ASSLAQGLAGGRNNEQF
v_call: TRBV3-1; cdr3_aa: ASSQQREGVETQY
v_call: TRBV12-3/TRBV12-4; cdr3_aa: ASRDRDPATRQETQY
v_call: TRBV7-2; cdr3_aa: ASSLAWSGFYEQY
v_call: TRBV5-1; cdr3_aa: ASSLVLAGGEYNEQF
v_call: TRBV7-9; cdr3_aa: ASSWLGQGYNEQF
v_call: TRBV18; cdr3_aa: ASSKTDYGYT
v_call: TRBV5-1; cdr3_aa: ASSLGLDTGELF
v_call: TRBV10-3; cdr3_aa: AISALGQQETQY
v_call: TRBV6-2/TRBV6-3; cdr3_aa: ASSTGLNNEQF
v_call: TRBV5-1; cdr3_aa: ASSPRTGQEEQY
v_call: TRBV5-1; cdr3_aa: ASTGLAGGGLGTDTQY
v_call: TRBV5-1; cdr3_aa: ASSFGLGFNTGELF
v_call: TRBV5-6; cdr3_aa: ASSQAGGLMQY
v_call: TRBV7-8; cdr3_aa: ASSSISPRQY
v_call: TRBV4-3; cdr3_aa: ASSQGRTGGETQY
v_call: TRBV12-3/TRBV12-4; cdr3_aa: ASGLGVVTEAF
v_call: TRBV24-1; cdr3_aa: ATSGGEAF
v_call: TRBV7-2; cdr3_aa: ASSSGTSRQTQY
v_call: TRBV6-5; cdr3_aa: ASRGLLTDTQY